A single sample is the source of the 20 T cell receptor beta chains below, sequenced in a study of beta chain features in type 1 diabetes (dated by TCRdb to about 2018). Receptor libraries were prepared by the immunoSEQ multiplex PCR assay. The entire isolated RNA was reverse transcribed using the High Capacity cDNA Reverse Transcription Kit, and thus expressed TCRB transcripts were sequenced. TCRdb limited this immuneACCESS table to in-frame rearrangements with V and J called. A share of clones is missing; checked studies link under half to unresolved V genes, and the rest is unexplained. The sample table records about 340,000 clones; less than 15% of these occur just once. Of the sample, roughly 0.015% falls within the top ten clones. These receptors are not linked to any known antigen. What the work shows at the level of the full study, not this receptor alone: In all four CD4+ subsets, TCRB CDR3 length was moderately but significantly shorter in type 1 diabetes patients.

The sample comprised naive CD4+ T cells from blood. The cell subset or site label, as the study defines it: true naive CD4+ T cells. The receptors here all came from a woman aged 18-29 years with type 1 diabetes.

In its sample, this clone was seen a few times. CDR3 bases: TGTGCCAGCAGCTTGGGACTAGGGACCTACGAGCAGTACGTC. The encoded protein is CASSLGLGTYEQYV. This chain uses TRBV5-6 with TRBJ2-7; D might be TRBD2 (6 bases). V was cut by 0 bases and J by 2 bases, with 9 bases left in between. Germline V gene sequence: CDR1 SGHDT, CDR2 YYEEEE. The CDR3 has 14 amino acids.

The chain uses TRBV7-2 and TRBJ2-4; D uncertain. Germline V lookup: CDR1 SGHTA, CDR2 FQGNSA. CDR3 length equals 11 residues. Trimming took 5 bases from V and 6 from J, leaving 5 bases between them. CDR3 coding DNA: TGTGCCAGCAGCCAATTAAACATTCAGTACTTC. Translation gives CASSQLNIQYF.

The genes are TRBV30 and TRBJ1-5; D gene uncertain. V lost 1 base and J lost 6, with 7 bases in between. The CDR3 totals 12 residues. The germline gives CDR1 GTSNPN, CDR2 SVGIG (reference sequence). The CDR3 is CAWSGGTQPQHF. In nucleotides, the CDR3 is TGTGCCTGGAGTGGAGGTACTCAGCCCCAGCATTTT.

J is TRBJ2-3 and V is TRBV19, with 7 nucleotides matching TRBD2. Germline V gene sequence: CDR1 LNHDA, CDR2 SQIVND (reference sequence). V lost 7 bases, J lost 2 bases, and 12 bases stayed unmatched. The CDR3 runs to 16 residues. Written as DNA, the CDR3 is TGTGCCAGTACCCGGCGAGCGGGGTCCTTCACAGATACGCAGTATTTT. It yields the protein CASTRRAGSFTDTQYF.

CDR3 sequence (DNA): TGTGCCAGCAGTACAGGACAGTTGAGCAATCAGCCCCAGCATTTT. Its protein product is CASSTGQLSNQPQHF. The chain employs TRBV2 and TRBJ1-5; D is perhaps TRBD1 (6 bases). Germline V gives CDR1 SNHLY, CDR2 FYNNEI. The length of the CDR3 is 15 residues. V dropped 5 bases and J dropped 1 base, with 12 bases sitting between them.

CDR3 in amino acids: CASSLRGLKNIQYF. The CDR3 bases are TGTGCCAGCAGCCTAAGGGGGCTTAAAAACATTCAGTACTTC. J is TRBJ2-4 and V is TRBV7-2; 7 bases are shared with TRBD1. Trimming at V came to 5 bases and at J to 4 bases, leaving 5 bases not matched to a gene. The CDR3 totals 14 residues. In germline, CDR1 is SGHTA, CDR2 FQGNSA.

The chain links TRBV5-6 to TRBJ1-5; D is perhaps TRBD1 (5 bases). CDR3 length equals 15 residues. V was clipped by 0 bases and J by 10 bases, with 17 bases between them. Germline values: CDR1 SGHDT, CDR2 YYEEEE. The CDR3 loop reads CASSLGQTFSFPQHF. CDR3 DNA: TGTGCCAGCAGCTTGGGACAGACCTTCTCCTTCCCCCAGCATTTT. The whole variable domain, filled in from reference TRBV5-6 and TRBJ1-5, reads DAGVTQSPTHLIKTRGQQVTLRCSPKSGHDTVSWYQQALGQGPQFIFQYYEEEERQRGNFPDRFSGHQFPNYSSELNVNALLLGDSALYLCASSLGQTFSFPQHFGDGTRLSIL.

The J gene is TRBJ2-1, the V gene TRBV11-3, with TRBD1 matching over 7 bases. The V and J ends lost 1 base and 0 bases, in that order; junction bases with no gene match: 0. The CDR3 spans 15 residues. Germline values: CDR1 SGHNT, CDR2 YENEEA. The CDR3 region has the DNA TGTGCCAGCAGCTTAGGACAGGGCTCCTACAATGAGCAGTTCTTC. It codes for CASSLGQGSYNEQFF. The full variable domain, its missing parts supplied by reference TRBV11-3 and TRBJ2-1, is EAGVVQSPRYKIIEKKQPVAFWCNPISGHNTLYWYLQNLGQGPELLIRYENEEAVDDSQLPKDRFSAERLKGVDSTLKIQPAELGDSAVYLCASSLGQGSYNEQFFGPGTRLTVL.

This clone was recorded a few times. The rearrangement joins TRBV5-1 to TRBJ2-1; 9 bases line up with TRBD1. The CDR3 is 14 amino acids. CDR1 and CDR2 from the germline V gene are SGHRS and YFSETQ. V lost 4 bases, J lost 6 bases, and 5 bases stayed unmatched. Here the CDR3 reads CASSLGQGPNEQFF. CDR3 DNA sequence: TGCGCCAGCAGCCTAGGACAGGGGCCCAATGAGCAGTTCTTC.

This clone was detected only a few times. This chain uses TRBV28 with TRBJ2-7; 7 positions match TRBD1. V shed 4 bases and J 2 bases; nucleotides not matched to a gene: 5. The CDR3 covers 14 residues. CDR1 MDHEN and CDR2 SYDVKM come from the germline V gene. The CDR3 nucleotides read TGTGCCAGCAGTTCCGGGACAGAAGCCTACGAGCAGTACTTC. Protein product: CASSSGTEAYEQYF.

The chain joins TRBV7-9 to TRBJ1-2; 7 bases fit TRBD1. Unmatched junction bases numbered 13, after V lost 5 bases and J lost 4 bases. CDR1 and CDR2 from the germline V gene are SEHNR and FQNEAQ (reference sequence). The CDR3 is 16 residues long. Written as DNA, the CDR3 is TGTGCCAGCAGCCGACCTATGTCCGGGACAGCCTATGGCTACACCTTC. It is translated as CASSRPMSGTAYGYTF.

This clone was counted between two and nine times. V and J are TRBV13 and TRBJ2-7; 9 nucleotides agree with TRBD1. V was pared by 6 bases and J by 4 bases, with 7 bases of the junction left unmatched. Per germline, CDR1 PRHDT and CDR2 FYEKMQ (reference sequence). The CDR3 is made up of 14 amino acids. CDR3 DNA sequence: TGTGCCAGCAGGAGGGCGGGACAGGGTTACGAGCAGTACTTC. This translates into CASRRAGQGYEQYF.

Only a few counts were recorded for this clone. The chain has TRBV10-3 and TRBJ1-1, with D possibly TRBD1 on 5 matching bases. Germline V gene lookup returns CDR1 ENHRY and CDR2 SYGVKD. V was cut by 1 base and J by 10 bases, with 7 bases left in between. The CDR3 sequence is 11 residues long. CDR3 sequence: CAISEYGGAFF. CDR3 nucleotides: TGTGCCATCAGTGAGTACGGGGGAGCTTTCTTT.

This clone was detected a few times. V is TRBV7-2 and J is TRBJ2-7; D not resolved. Deletions cut 5 bases from V and 2 bases from J, with 13 bases between. Germline CDR1 is SGHTA and CDR2 is FQGNSA. The CDR3 runs to 14 residues. CDR3 protein: CASSPTLAAYEQYV. CDR3 nucleotides: TGTGCCAGCAGCCCGACCCTGGCGGCCTACGAGCAGTACGTC.

This chain uses TRBV5-6 with TRBJ2-3; D possibly corresponds to TRBD1 (6 bases). The germline V gene has CDR1 SGHDT and CDR2 YYEEEE. The CDR3 spans 16 residues. Trimming stripped 6 bases from V and 4 bases from J, with 21 bases between. The chain's CDR3 is CASTEGTGLGPDTQYF. The CDR3 DNA reads TGTGCCAGCACCGAGGGTACAGGGTTGGGCCCAGATACGCAGTATTTT.

V usage is TRBV11-2 and J usage is TRBJ2-1; the match to TRBD2 covers 7 bases. The V and J ends lost 5 bases and 9 bases, in that order; junction bases with no gene match: 13. This CDR3 is 15 amino acids long. Germline V CDR1 and CDR2: SGHAT, FQNNGV. Here the CDR3 DNA reads TGTGCCAGCAGCCCGAAAGCGGGAAGAACGGCTGAGCAGTTCTTC. Its protein product is CASSPKAGRTAEQFF.

There are a few counts of this clone. This chain connects TRBV5-1 to TRBJ2-1, with D maybe TRBD1 (5 bases). V lost 0 bases and J lost 6, with 10 bases in between. This CDR3 has 14 residues. The V gene's germline CDR1 is SGHRS and CDR2 YFSETQ. This CDR3 reads CASSLADTPNEQFF. In DNA form, the CDR3 reads TGCGCCAGCAGCTTGGCGGACACTCCCAATGAGCAGTTCTTC.

This clone was counted a few times. The chain couples TRBV9 to TRBJ1-1; possible D gene TRBD1, 6 bases. This CDR3 is built from 14 residues. Deletions cut 0 bases from V and 4 bases from J, with 10 bases between. Looked up from germline, CDR1 is SGDLS and CDR2 is YYNGEE. CDR3 residues: CASSVEGVLTEAFF. CDR3 bases: TGTGCCAGCAGCGTAGAGGGGGTCCTCACTGAAGCTTTCTTT.

This clone has a handful of counts. The chain uses TRBV2 and TRBJ2-2, with D possibly TRBD1 on 6 matching bases. Germline CDR1 and CDR2: SNHLY and FYNNEI. V was trimmed by 5 bases and J by 4 bases, leaving 14 bases between them. The CDR3 spans 15 residues. The chain's CDR3 is CASSSTGYVTGELFF. CDR3 DNA: TGTGCCAGCAGTTCAACAGGGTATGTCACCGGGGAGCTGTTTTTT.

This chain links TRBV29-1 with TRBJ1-2, with TRBD1 identical over 10 bases. Germline loops: CDR1 SQVTM, CDR2 ANQGSEA. The CDR3 is made up of 12 amino acids. With 5 bases clipped from V and 6 bases from J, the junction kept 3 bases outside the gene matches. CDR3 in amino acids: CSVRDRGHGYTF. DNA for the CDR3: TGCAGCGTTCGGGACAGGGGACATGGCTACACCTTC.